Included here is one TCR beta chain sequence, with context. PCR primers comprised 60 Vbeta and 13 Jbeta primers. The table came from immunoSEQ multiplex PCR; TCRdb's copy has only in-frame clones and leaves some out. Here the sample spans over 150,000 clones, approximately 77% being singletons. The data stem from a study of cytomegalovirus exposure and HLA in healthy donors. Per germline, CDR1 SNHLY and CDR2 FYNNEI. V lost 8 bases, J lost 4 bases, and 10 bases stayed unmatched. There are 15 residues in the CDR3. The sequenced material came from PBMCs. The clonotype was recovered from a young man in good health and CMV-seropositive. The gene calls are TRBV2 and TRBJ2-3; 9 bases match TRBD1. CDR3 DNA sequence: TGTGCCAGCTCGGACGAGACAGGGGGATCAGATACGCAGTATTTT. It specifies CASSDETGGSDTQYF.